A single sample gave rise to the 13 T cell receptor beta chains below, sequenced in a study of a mutant IDH1 vaccine in newly diagnosed glioma (dated by TCRdb to the early 2020s). Interpreted using the paper, the time point label stands for: week 23, last vaccination. Every vaccine dose consisted of 300 ug of a 20-mer mutant IDH1 peptide in Montanide, administered subcutaneously together with topical imiquimod. The method was the immunoSEQ multiplex PCR assay. TCRdb re-hosts the immuneACCESS table, in-frame sequences only. Its copies lack some clones; in the studies checked, an unresolved V gene accounts for under half of them, and the cause for the rest is not known. In all, the sample holds about 60,000 clones, and around 87% of those were seen once. Of the sample, approximately 1.4% is held by the ten largest clones. Antigen specificity for these receptors is unknown. The sequencing here drew on PBMCs, taken from a glioma patient whose treatment included an IDH1 peptide vaccine. These TCRs come from a man aged 35 to 55 with glioma.

As concerns this clone: An end of the junction differs from the germline gene, which may be a read error. CDR3 amino acids: CASSQGPAGGGETRYF. CDR3 bases: TGCGCCAGCAGCCAAGGCCCAGCGGGAGGGGGAGAGACCCGGTACTTC. This sequence joins TRBV4-1 and TRBJ2-5, with TRBD2 matching over 10 bases. The CDR3 contains 16 residues. From germline, CDR1 is MGHRA and CDR2 YSYEKL.

The chain joins TRBV11-2 to TRBJ2-1; D remains unclear. The CDR3 spans 16 residues. The V end was cut by 1 base, the J end by 6 bases, with 16 bases between. Germline V gene lookup returns CDR1 SGHAT and CDR2 FQNNGV. CDR3 sequence reads: CASSLGIKMSSNEQFF. The CDR3 region has the DNA TGTGCCAGCAGCTTAGGGATCAAGATGTCGAGCAATGAGCAGTTCTTC.

The chain carries TRBV20-1 and TRBJ2-3; D is unclear. CDR1 DFQATT and CDR2 SNEGSKA come from the germline V gene (reference sequence). The CDR3 contains 10 residues. CDR3 loop: CRPEPDTQYF. The DNA of the CDR3 is TGCAGACCGGAGCCTGATACGCAGTATTTT.

CDR3 region: CSVTPAYPRTTGYDTDTQYF. For the CDR3, the DNA is TGCAGCGTGACTCCAGCTTACCCCAGGACGACGGGGTATGACACAGATACGCAGTATTTT. The chain links TRBV29-1 to TRBJ2-3, with a weak D call TRBD2 (5 bases). There are 20 residues in the CDR3. Trimming removed 6 bases from V and 2 bases from J, with 33 bases in between. Germline values: CDR1 SQVTM, CDR2 ANQGSEA.

This clone was recorded once. This sequence joins TRBV10-3 and TRBJ2-2; possible D gene TRBD2, 5 bases. V lost 4 bases and J lost 4, with 10 bases in between. Germline V gene sequence: CDR1 ENHRY, CDR2 SYGVKD. This CDR3 comprises 14 residues. The CDR3 loop is CAISAGYGTGELFF. CDR3 sequence (DNA): TGTGCCATCAGTGCGGGATACGGCACCGGGGAGCTGTTTTTT.

This rearrangement joins TRBV5-6 to TRBJ1-5, with unresolved D. In germline, CDR1 is SGHDT, CDR2 YYEEEE. V lost 4 bases to trimming and J lost 4 bases, with 6 bases between them. The CDR3 is 12 amino acids. In DNA form, the CDR3 reads TGTGCCAGCAGCGCAATTAATCAGCCCCAGCATTTT. This codes for CASSAINQPQHF.

The gene calls are TRBV25-1 and TRBJ2-3; TRBD2 matches at 7 bases. The CDR3 is 15 residues long. V lost 5 bases and J lost 3; bases outside the gene matches: 8. Looked up from germline, CDR1 is MGHDK and CDR2 is SYGVNS. CDR3 DNA sequence: TGTGCCAGCAGTCGGGCGGGAGTCGGTACAGATACGCAGTATTTT. It encodes CASSRAGVGTDTQYF.

The CDR3 here is CASSPGTGGTYGYTF. The CDR3 DNA reads TGTGCCAGCAGCCCCGGGACAGGGGGCACCTATGGCTACACCTTC. The gene calls are TRBV7-3 and TRBJ1-2, with 12 bases aligning to TRBD1. This CDR3 has 15 amino acids. The J segment lost 4 bases and the V segment lost 5 bases, leaving 5 bases of the junction unmatched. Per the germline V gene, CDR1 is SGHTA and CDR2 is FQGTGA.

V and J are TRBV19 and TRBJ2-1, with 8 bases lining up with TRBD2. Germline CDR1 is LNHDA and CDR2 is SQIVND (reference sequence). The CDR3 is made up of 17 amino acids. The V segment lost 5 bases and the J segment 0 bases; nucleotides outside the gene matches: 9. The DNA for the CDR3 is TGTGCCAGTAGTCATAATAGCGGGGCGAGCTCCTACAATGAGCAGTTCTTC. Translated: CASSHNSGASSYNEQFF.

The chain employs TRBV5-6 and TRBJ1-5; TRBD1 is a possible D gene (6 bases). Trimming took off 4 bases at V and 8 bases at J, with 13 bases between the two ends. The CDR3 runs to 13 residues. CDR1 and CDR2 from the germline V gene are SGHDT and YYEEEE. The CDR3 bases are TGTGCCAGCAGCCGTGGACAGCGAGAGCCCCAGCATTTT. It yields the protein CASSRGQREPQHF.

J is TRBJ2-7 and V is TRBV19; 10 bases are a match to TRBD2. V gave up 7 bases and J gave up 3 bases; unmatched junction bases: 3. This CDR3 is built from 13 residues. The germline gives CDR1 LNHDA, CDR2 SQIVND (reference sequence). The CDR3: CASKRTSGYEQYF. Written as DNA, the CDR3 is TGTGCCAGTAAACGGACTAGCGGCTACGAGCAGTACTTC.

The chain has TRBV6-5 and TRBJ1-2, with D hard to call. The germline V and J ends were trimmed by 6 bases and 4 bases, with 15 bases remaining between them. The CDR3 contains 14 residues. Looked up from germline, CDR1 is MNHEY and CDR2 is SVGAGI. The CDR3 here is CASSNNDGPYGYTF. DNA of the CDR3: TGTGCCAGCAGCAACAACGACGGGCCCTATGGCTACACCTTC.

The rearrangement links TRBV5-1 to TRBJ2-2, with D perhaps TRBD1 (6 bases). V lost 2 bases, J lost 7 bases, and 21 bases lay in between. The germline CDR1 and CDR2 sequences are SGHRS and YFSETQ. CDR3 size: 17 residues. CDR3 amino acids: CASSLIGGPGRGGELFF. In nucleotides, the CDR3 is TGCGCCAGCAGCTTAATTGGGGGCCCCGGTCGGGGCGGGGAGCTGTTTTTT.